Following are 24 T cell receptor beta chains from one sample sequenced in a study of T cell responses to AZD1222 COVID-19 vaccine. The method was immunoSEQ multiplex PCR; TCRdb's version includes in-frame clones alone and lacks a portion of them. This sample has 90,000 to 110,000 clones, with around 90% found just once. Sequencing used peripheral blood, obtained on day 0 of AZD1222 vaccination. Receptors were obtained from an adult in good health.

This sequence joins TRBV2 and TRBJ2-1; no reliable D call. The V gene lost 10 bases and the J gene lost 3 bases, with 7 bases spanning the gap. Germline CDR1 reads SNHLY; CDR2 reads FYNNEI. The CDR3 sequence is 11 residues long. This CDR3 is CAILLYNEQFF. Written as DNA, the CDR3 is TGTGCCATATTGCTCTACAATGAGCAGTTCTTC.

V and J are TRBV5-4 and TRBJ2-5; D perhaps matches TRBD1 (5 bases). Trimming stripped 6 bases from V and 5 bases from J, with 14 bases between. CDR1 is SGHNT, CDR2 YYREEE, per germline (reference sequence). The CDR3 has 13 amino acids. CDR3 nucleotides: TGTGCCAGCACCATATTGGGGCGGGAGACCCAGTACTTC. Protein sequence: CASTILGRETQYF.

The chain joins TRBV5-1 to TRBJ2-7, with 9 bases aligning to TRBD2. The CDR3 runs to 16 residues. Germline CDR1 and CDR2: SGHRS and YFSETQ. V trimming: 2 bases; J trimming: 0 bases; junction bases outside the gene matches: 6. CDR3 in amino acids: CASSFSLAGSSYEQYF. As DNA, the CDR3 is TGCGCCAGCAGCTTTTCTCTAGCGGGAAGCTCCTACGAGCAGTACTTC.

The chain combines TRBV29-1 with TRBJ2-2, with D perhaps assigned TRBD1 or TRBD2 (6 bases each). The CDR3 has 13 amino acids. V lost 6 bases and J lost 5, with 13 bases in between. Germline V gene sequence: CDR1 SQVTM, CDR2 ANQGSEA. As DNA, the CDR3 is TGCAGCGTGGTGAAGGGGGGAACCGGGGAGCTGTTTTTT. Translation: CSVVKGGTGELFF.

This clone was seen only a few times. This chain connects TRBV10-3 to TRBJ2-1, with 9 nucleotides matching TRBD1. This CDR3 region has 14 residues. Germline CDR1 reads ENHRY; CDR2 reads SYGVKD. Trimming took 8 bases from V and 0 from J; bases not matched to a gene: 2. CDR3 nucleotide sequence: TGTGCCATCCGGGGACAGGGCTCCTACAATGAGCAGTTCTTC. The encoded protein is CAIRGQGSYNEQFF.

The chain uses TRBV5-1 and TRBJ1-4; no clear D. Germline V gives CDR1 SGHRS, CDR2 YFSETQ. Trimming cost V 0 bases and J 5 bases, with 11 bases left between them. The CDR3 extends over 15 amino acids. In DNA form, the CDR3 reads TGCGCCAGCAGCTTGGGTCCAAGCTCAAATGAAAAACTGTTTTTT. Amino acids: CASSLGPSSNEKLFF.

This chain joins TRBV4-2 and TRBJ1-1; unclear D gene. With 4 bases removed from V and 3 bases from J, the gap between germline ends came to 15 bases. Germline CDR1 is LGHNA and CDR2 is YNFKEQ. There are 15 residues in the CDR3. CDR3 coding DNA: TGTGCCAGCAGCCCCAGACCAACTGGGGACACTGAAGCTTTCTTT. Translation gives CASSPRPTGDTEAFF.

This clone was found once. The gene calls are TRBV18 and TRBJ1-1; D may be TRBD1 (6 bases). Germline assignment: CDR1 KGHSH and CDR2 LQKENI. V was cut by 3 bases and J by 5 bases, with 10 bases left in between. This CDR3 has 13 residues. The CDR3 loop reads CASSPGQGTEAFF. DNA of the CDR3: TGTGCCAGCTCACCGGGGCAGGGGACTGAAGCTTTCTTT.

The chain combines TRBV9 with TRBJ1-1; D is perhaps TRBD1 (6 bases). The germline V and J ends were trimmed by 3 bases and 4 bases, with 13 bases remaining between them. Germline CDR1 SGDLS, CDR2 YYNGEE. CDR3 size: 14 residues. The CDR3 protein is CASSAGRGLTEAFF. The CDR3 bases are TGTGCCAGCAGCGCGGGGCGGGGGCTCACTGAAGCTTTCTTT.

The rearrangement uses TRBV2 and TRBJ2-2; TRBD2 matches at 8 bases. V was clipped by 3 bases and J by 6 bases; unmatched bases: 9. Per the germline V gene, CDR1 is SNHLY and CDR2 is FYNNEI. There are 16 residues in the CDR3. CDR3 in DNA: TGTGCCAGCAGTGATTTAAGTCGGGAGGGTTCCGGGGAGCTGTTTTTT. It specifies CASSDLSREGSGELFF.

The CDR3 reads CASRTGAPSPGELFF. CDR3 nucleotides: TGTGCCAGCAGGACGGGTGCCCCAAGCCCCGGGGAGCTGTTTTTT. This chain joins TRBV2 and TRBJ2-2; D gene uncertain. The CDR3 sequence is 15 residues long. The V end lost 6 bases, the J end lost 6 bases, and 17 bases lay between the germline ends. Germline lookup yields CDR1 SNHLY and CDR2 FYNNEI.

The rearrangement joins TRBV6-5 to TRBJ1-6, with 8 positions matching TRBD1. The CDR3 spans 16 residues. CDR1 MNHEY and CDR2 SVGAGI come from the germline V gene. The V gene end was trimmed by 0 bases and the J gene end by 5 bases; junction bases not matched to a gene: 3. CDR3 loop: CASSYSGQGDNSPLHF. The CDR3 region has the DNA TGTGCCAGCAGTTACTCAGGACAGGGAGATAATTCACCCCTCCACTTT.

The rearrangement joins TRBV28 to TRBJ1-2; tentatively, D is TRBD1 (5 bases). Trimming removed 8 bases from V and 10 bases from J, with 23 bases in between. The CDR3 length is 14 residues. CDR1 and CDR2 (germline): MDHEN, SYDVKM. CDR3 coding DNA: TGTGCCAGCGAGGGGAGAGGGTCGTTCGGTATCTACACCTTC. Residues: CASEGRGSFGIYTF.

The chain uses TRBV19 and TRBJ1-2; maybe TRBD1 (5 bases). With 4 bases removed from V and 0 bases from J, the gap between germline ends came to 12 bases. CDR3 length: 15 residues. Germline assignment: CDR1 LNHDA and CDR2 SQIVND (reference sequence). The CDR3 here is CASSTQTAANYGYTF. The CDR3 coding sequence is TGTGCCAGTAGTACCCAGACAGCAGCTAACTATGGCTACACCTTC.

The chain uses TRBV9 and TRBJ2-7; tentatively, D is TRBD1 (6 bases). CDR1 and CDR2 (germline): SGDLS, YYNGEE. The CDR3 loop spans 15 amino acids. The V and J ends lost 2 bases and 3 bases respectively, with 15 bases between them. The CDR3 reads CASSVGPGQNYEQYF. The CDR3 bases are TGTGCCAGCAGCGTCGGCCCTGGACAGAACTACGAGCAGTACTTC. Filled out from reference TRBV9 and TRBJ2-7, the complete variable domain reads DSGVTQTPKHLITATGQRVTLRCSPRSGDLSVYWYQQSLDQGLQFLIQYYNGEERAKGNILERFSAQQFPDLHSELNLSSLELGDSALYFCASSVGPGQNYEQYFGPGTRLTVT.

The chain links TRBV7-2 to TRBJ1-5, with D possibly TRBD1 on 6 matching bases. The germline V gene encodes CDR1 SGHTA and CDR2 FQGNSA. The V end was cut by 5 bases, the J end by 5 bases, with 10 bases between. There are 13 residues in the CDR3. CDR3 in amino acids: CASSAQGDQPQHF. CDR3 nucleotide sequence: TGTGCCAGCAGCGCACAGGGTGATCAGCCCCAGCATTTT.

The chain joins TRBV5-4 to TRBJ2-2; TRBD1 matches at 8 bases. Germline CDR1 SGHNT, CDR2 YYREEE (reference sequence). The length of the CDR3 is 16 residues. Germline trimming cut 4 bases from V and 4 bases from J; bases unmatched to any gene: 9. Written as DNA, the CDR3 is TGTGCCAGCAGCCCCGCGGCAGGGGGCTTCACCGGGGAGCTGTTTTTT. This codes for CASSPAAGGFTGELFF.

Turning to this clone: The same CDR3 is also encoded by other DNA sequences in this sample. The chain has TRBV4-3 and TRBJ1-1, with 9 bases lining up with TRBD1. The germline V gene has CDR1 LGHNA and CDR2 YSLEER. CDR3 length: 14 residues. V was clipped by 3 bases and J by 5 bases; unmatched bases: 4. CDR3 DNA: TGCGCCAGCAGCCAGGACAGGGGTTGGACTGAAGCTTTCTTT. This translates into CASSQDRGWTEAFF.

The chain links TRBV11-2 to TRBJ1-1, with 9 bases aligning to TRBD1. The CDR3 has 15 amino acids. CDR1 and CDR2 (germline): SGHAT, FQNNGV. V lost 8 bases, J lost 2 bases, and 9 bases stayed unmatched. CDR3 in amino acids: CASRPQGAYNTEAFF. Written as DNA, the CDR3 is TGTGCCAGCCGTCCACAGGGGGCCTATAACACTGAAGCTTTCTTT.

The V call is TRBV28, the J call TRBJ1-6; 7 positions match TRBD1. The J segment lost 7 bases and the V segment lost 5 bases, leaving 8 bases of the junction unmatched. This CDR3 region has 15 residues. Germline CDR1 and CDR2: MDHEN and SYDVKM. The CDR3 DNA reads TGTGCCAGCAGTATGAGGACAGGTCTAAATTCACCCCTCCACTTT. Encoded protein: CASSMRTGLNSPLHF.

The rearrangement joins TRBV18 to TRBJ2-7; D is undetermined. The V end was cut by 3 bases, the J end by 1 base, with 7 bases between. Germline values: CDR1 KGHSH, CDR2 LQKENI. This CDR3 is 13 amino acids long. CDR3 in DNA: TGTGCCAGCTCACCCCTCGAGTCCTACGAGCAGTACTTC. Its protein is CASSPLESYEQYF.

This chain uses TRBV27 with TRBJ2-1, with TRBD2 matching 14 bases. Per germline, CDR1 MNHEY and CDR2 SMNVEV (reference sequence). The CDR3 runs 17 residues. V trimming: 4 bases; J trimming: 5 bases; junction bases outside the gene matches: 7. CDR3: CASSSTSGRATDNEQFF. CDR3 DNA: TGTGCCAGCAGTTCGACTAGCGGGAGGGCAACGGACAATGAGCAGTTCTTC.

This clone was detected only once. The same CDR3 also results from other DNA sequences found in this sample. J is TRBJ1-5 and V is TRBV27; no reliable D call. This CDR3 is built from 12 residues. The germline V gene has CDR1 MNHEY and CDR2 SMNVEV (reference sequence). Trimming took off 3 bases at V and 6 bases at J, with 6 bases between the two ends. The CDR3 DNA is TGTGCCAGCAGTTTTTGGGGTCAGCCCCAGCATTTT. This translates into CASSFWGQPQHF.

V usage is TRBV7-3 and J usage is TRBJ1-2; 8 nucleotides align to TRBD1. V trimming: 4 bases; J trimming: 4 bases; junction bases outside the gene matches: 5. This CDR3 has 14 amino acids. CDR1 SGHTA and CDR2 FQGTGA come from the germline V gene. CDR3 protein: CASSSQTGAYGYTF. The CDR3 DNA reads as TGTGCCAGCAGCTCTCAGACAGGGGCCTATGGCTACACCTTC.